This T cell receptor beta chain was sequenced during a study of cytomegalovirus exposure and HLA in healthy donors. The PCR employed 60 Vbeta primers together with 13 Jbeta primers. Measured with immunoSEQ multiplex PCR; TCRdb has only the in-frame clones, and not every one. Of some 200,000 clones listed, approximately 80% are singletons. V was clipped by 6 bases and J by 3 bases, with 8 bases between them. The V gene's germline CDR1 is MNHNY and CDR2 SVGAGI (reference sequence). The CDR3 consists of 12 residues. This rearrangement joins TRBV6-6 to TRBJ1-2; the D is unclear. Material for sequencing was PBMCs. The TCR sequence derives from a woman in her 50s in good health and CMV-seronegative. The CDR3 protein is CASRSEDYGYTF. CDR3 coding DNA: TGTGCCAGCAGATCTGAGGACTATGGCTACACCTTC.